Sequencing of this T cell receptor beta chain was carried out in a study of T cells in Graves' hyperthyroidism and ophthalmopathy. Study-level results: The model foresaw ophthalmopathy a median around 6.8 months prior to onset.

This clonotype has ten or more counts. What it recognizes is unknown. In germline, CDR1 is SNHLY, CDR2 FYNNEI. The V end was cut by 9 bases, the J end by 0 bases, with 12 bases between. The CDR3 extends over 14 amino acids. Amplification of TCR beta CDR3 regions used RNA as the template. First-round RT-PCR of the TCR CDR3 relied on the HTBI primer set. One entry per CDR3 protein results from TCRdb running MiXCR on the multiplex PCR reads. The sample holds 540,000 or so distinct CDR3 sequences; about 15% are singletons and the top ten take around 7.3%. This TCR was recovered from a woman aged 25 to 45 with Graves' hyperthyroidism. This chain connects TRBV2 to TRBJ1-5, with a tentative D call TRBD1 (6 bases). Specimen: blood. The CDR3 DNA follows: TGTGCCAGTGAAGGGGGATATAGCAATCAGCCCCAGCATTTT. Its protein is CASEGGYSNQPQHF.